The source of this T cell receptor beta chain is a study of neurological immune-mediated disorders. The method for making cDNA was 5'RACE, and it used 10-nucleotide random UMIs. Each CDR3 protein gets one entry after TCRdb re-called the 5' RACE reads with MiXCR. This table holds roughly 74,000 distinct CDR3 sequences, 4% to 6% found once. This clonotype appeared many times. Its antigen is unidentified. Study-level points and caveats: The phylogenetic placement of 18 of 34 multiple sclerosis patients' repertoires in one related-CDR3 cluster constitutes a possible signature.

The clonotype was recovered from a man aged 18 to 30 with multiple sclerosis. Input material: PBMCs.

DNA for the CDR3: TGTGCCAGCAGCGCGTTGGACGGATACTACGAGCAGTACTTC. Protein product: CASSALDGYYEQYF. The V gene is TRBV25-1, the J gene TRBJ2-7; no clear D gene. Trimming took 6 bases from V and 3 from J, leaving 15 bases between them. CDR1 is MGHDK and CDR2 is SYGVNS in the germline V gene. This CDR3 is 14 amino acids long.